The clone carrying this T cell receptor (beta chain) was counted only a few times. This record belongs to a study of T cells of healthy individuals. TCRdb used MiXCR to reprocess the 5' RACE reads, holding one entry per CDR3 protein. Of tens of thousands of distinct CDR3 sequences in the sample, 15% to 20% were seen once. The CDR3 runs to 12 residues. V was shortened by 3 bases and J by 5 bases, with 7 bases between the two germline ends. This rearrangement joins TRBV12-3 or TRBV12-4 to TRBJ1-1, with D unclear. The TCR comes from a human donor in good health. Written as DNA, the CDR3 is TGTGCCAGCAGTTTTATAGGGACTGAAGCTTTCTTT. Its translation is CASSFIGTEAFF.